Shown below are 12 T cell receptor beta chains from a single sample sequenced in a study of blood T cells in healthy people across ages. A second roughly 6 to 11 cycle PCR used barcoded and J-beta primers. TCRdb called the 5' RACE reads again in MiXCR, with one record for every CDR3 protein. The sample includes about 590,000 distinct CDR3 sequences, less than 35% of them seen just once. Sample: blood. All receptors come from a woman older than 75 in good health.

This clonotype was seen repeatedly, ten times or more. The chain employs TRBV10-3 and TRBJ1-5; D remains unclear. V was shortened by 4 bases and J by 4 bases, with 8 bases between the two germline ends. CDR1 ENHRY and CDR2 SYGVKD come from the germline V gene. The CDR3 has 13 amino acids. The CDR3 nucleotides are TGTGCCATCAGTGCCCAGTCTAATCAGCCCCAGCATTTT. Encoded protein: CAISAQSNQPQHF.

This clonotype has ten or more counts. The chain has TRBV7-8 and TRBJ2-7; TRBD1 matches 11 bases. Per the germline V gene, CDR1 is SGHVS and CDR2 is FQNEAQ. V shed 5 bases, J shed 4 bases, and the junction held 4 bases outside the gene matches. The CDR3 spans 14 residues. CDR3 sequence (DNA): TGTGCCAGCAGCCACGGGACAGGGGGTTACGAGCAGTACTTC. Protein product: CASSHGTGGYEQYF.

The chain recombines TRBV7-9 with TRBJ2-1; 10 bases map to TRBD1. Germline values: CDR1 SEHNR, CDR2 FQNEAQ (reference sequence). Trimming removed 3 bases from V and 0 bases from J; junction bases left unmatched: 8. CDR3 length: 18 residues. The CDR3: CASSFSSGTGASYNEQFF. CDR3 DNA: TGTGCCAGCAGCTTTTCTTCCGGGACAGGGGCCTCCTACAATGAGCAGTTCTTC.

Ten or more counts support this clonotype. The CDR3 nucleotides are TGTGCCAGCAGCGTAGGGACTAGCGGGGGCGGGCAGTTCTTC. As protein: CASSVGTSGGGQFF. This chain links TRBV9 with TRBJ2-1; 13 nucleotides line up with TRBD2. After removal of 0 bases from V and 12 bases from J, the junction contained 3 bases not matched to a gene. This CDR3 spans 14 amino acids. Looked up from germline, CDR1 is SGDLS and CDR2 is YYNGEE.

In this sample, this clonotype turned up many times. This chain joins TRBV18 and TRBJ2-4, with D tentatively TRBD1 or TRBD2 (5 bases each). Looked up from germline, CDR1 is KGHSH and CDR2 is LQKENI. The V end lost 0 bases, the J end lost 12 bases, and 18 bases lay between the germline ends. The CDR3 has 15 residues. DNA for the CDR3: TGTGCCAGCTCACCACCGGGGACCAAAGAAACATCTCAGTACTTC. As protein: CASSPPGTKETSQYF.

This chain uses TRBV4-1 with TRBJ2-7; 11 bases agree with TRBD2. Germline assignment: CDR1 MGHRA and CDR2 YSYEKL. With 1 base clipped from V and 0 bases from J, the junction kept 14 bases outside the gene matches. The CDR3 has 20 residues. CDR3 residues: CASSQVVAGGPAYRSYEQYF. For the CDR3, the DNA is TGCGCCAGCAGCCAAGTCGTAGCGGGAGGGCCGGCGTATCGCTCCTACGAGCAGTACTTC.

This clonotype turned up a few times. The chain carries TRBV5-4 and TRBJ2-1; no firm D call. Germline lookup yields CDR1 SGHNT and CDR2 YYREEE (reference sequence). V shed 6 bases and J shed 3 bases, with 22 bases lying between them. The CDR3 contains 17 residues. The CDR3 bases are TGTGCCAGCATCAACTTGGAAAAGTTTTCGCTCTACAATGAGCAGTTCTTC. Residues: CASINLEKFSLYNEQFF.

This sequence joins TRBV12-3 or TRBV12-4 and TRBJ2-1; TRBD1 matches 8 bases. The tail of the sequence fits TRBJ2-7 better, so the J call may be wrong. The CDR3 length is 18 residues. CDR3 in amino acids: CASSLGTGMLRFLNEQYF. DNA of the CDR3: TGTGCCAGCAGTTTGGGGACAGGAATGCTAAGATTTTTGAATGAGCAGTACTTC.

This clonotype was seen more than once but under ten times. The rearrangement links TRBV7-6 to TRBJ2-1; 8 nucleotides line up with TRBD2. The CDR3 is 18 residues long. V shed 3 bases and J 1 base; nucleotides not matched to a gene: 11. Germline CDR1 SGHVS, CDR2 FNYEAQ. The CDR3 region is CASSFGSRAGGSYNEQFF. In DNA, the CDR3 is TGTGCCAGCAGCTTTGGTTCGCGCGCGGGGGGTTCCTACAATGAGCAGTTCTTC.

This clonotype was observed a handful of times. This chain joins TRBV6-2 or TRBV6-3 and TRBJ2-5; either TRBD1 or TRBD2 may fit D (6 bases each). The CDR3 covers 14 residues. Trimming took 7 bases from V and 7 from J, leaving 19 bases between them. CDR1 and CDR2 (germline): MNHEY, SVGEGT. In DNA form, the CDR3 reads TGTGCCAGCACCCGAACGGGGGCCTGGGGGACCCAGTACTTC. Residues: CASTRTGAWGTQYF.

V gene TRBV6-2 or TRBV6-3 combines with J gene TRBJ2-3; unclear D gene. Trimming pared 4 bases from V and 2 bases from J, leaving 4 bases between. The germline gives CDR1 MNHEY, CDR2 SVGEGT. The CDR3 is 12 amino acids. CDR3 bases: TGTGCCAGCAGTTCCATCACAGATACGCAGTATTTT. As protein: CASSSITDTQYF.

V usage is TRBV5-1 and J usage is TRBJ2-2; 7 bases agree with TRBD1. The V segment lost 1 base and the J segment 0 bases; nucleotides outside the gene matches: 6. This CDR3 comprises 17 residues. Germline CDR1 and CDR2: SGHRS and YFSETQ. The CDR3 protein is CASSLNPGGPNTGELFF. The CDR3 region has the DNA TGCGCCAGCAGCTTGAACCCAGGGGGTCCGAACACCGGGGAGCTGTTTTTT.